One sample yielded the 23 T cell receptor beta chains listed below, sequenced in a study of neoadjuvant anti-PD-1 for oral cavity cancer. The time point was: after neoadjuvant nivolumab, at surgical resection. Here immunoSEQ multiplex PCR was the method, and the copy in TCRdb shows in-frame clones only, minus some. Of about 37,000 clones in the sample, around 40% were seen once. The source was tumor tissue, collected after nivolumab (anti-PD-1) treatment. The receptors were sampled from a person between 40 and 85 years old with oral cavity squamous cell carcinoma.

The chain couples TRBV4-1 to TRBJ2-7, with D uncertain. CDR1 is MGHRA, CDR2 YSYEKL, per germline. The CDR3 runs to 14 residues. Trimming left V 0 bases short and J 3 bases short, with 9 bases between. CDR3 region: CASSQEQNGYEQYF. In DNA, the CDR3 is TGCGCCAGCAGCCAAGAACAGAACGGCTACGAGCAGTACTTC.

The DNA of the CDR3 is TGTGCCAGCAGCTTGCCCGCGGGGCTCGAGCAGTACTTC. Amino acids: CASSLPAGLEQYF. The rearrangement uses TRBV7-9 and TRBJ2-7, with D tentatively TRBD2 (6 bases). The CDR3 is 13 amino acids. Germline CDR1 SEHNR, CDR2 FQNEAQ (reference sequence). The ends were cut back, 3 bases at V and 6 bases at J, with 12 bases in the middle.

The table lists this clone with many counts. V is TRBV6-5 and J is TRBJ1-4; D gene unclear. Trimming stripped 8 bases from V and 5 bases from J, with 12 bases between. CDR1 is MNHEY, CDR2 SVGAGI, per germline. The CDR3 consists of 13 residues. The CDR3 DNA reads TGTGCCAGCGGGCTCCAAGGAAATGAAAAACTGTTTTTT. This encodes CASGLQGNEKLFF.

This clone was detected a few times. This chain connects TRBV2 to TRBJ2-5; 13 bases are a match to TRBD2. CDR3 size: 17 residues. Losses at the gene ends were 6 bases for V and 4 bases for J; bases not matched to a gene: 11. In germline, CDR1 is SNHLY, CDR2 FYNNEI. As DNA, the CDR3 is TGTGCCAGCAGGCCACTAGCGGGAGGGTTAAGGGGAGAGACCCAGTACTTC. The encoded protein is CASRPLAGGLRGETQYF.

The V gene is TRBV4-1, the J gene TRBJ1-5; 10 bases line up with TRBD1. Germline CDR1 reads MGHRA; CDR2 reads YSYEKL. Losses at the gene ends were 4 bases for V and 6 bases for J; bases not matched to a gene: 6. This CDR3 is 15 amino acids long. The CDR3, as DNA: TGCGCCAGCAGCCCTGCCCGGACAGGGGGTCAGCCCCAGCATTTT. Its translation: CASSPARTGGQPQHF.

This chain connects TRBV7-9 to TRBJ2-3; maybe TRBD1 (6 bases). In germline, CDR1 is SEHNR, CDR2 FQNEAQ (reference sequence). The V and J ends lost 3 bases and 6 bases respectively, with 13 bases between them. The CDR3 spans 14 residues. CDR3 region: CASSFRGTIDTQYF. CDR3 DNA sequence: TGTGCCAGCAGCTTCAGGGGTACAATCGATACGCAGTATTTT.

This clone showed up just a few times. This sequence joins TRBV7-2 and TRBJ2-7; D call uncertain. Deletions cut 5 bases from V and 3 bases from J, with 23 bases between. Germline V lookup: CDR1 SGHTA, CDR2 FQGNSA. The length of the CDR3 is 17 residues. CDR3 sequence: CASSPLTALSFSYEQYF. The CDR3 DNA reads as TGTGCCAGCAGCCCCCTGACCGCCCTATCGTTCAGCTACGAGCAGTACTTC.

This chain joins TRBV29-1 and TRBJ2-5; D remains unclear. Germline V CDR1 and CDR2: SQVTM, ANQGSEA. The CDR3 covers 13 residues. V was clipped by 3 bases and J by 0 bases, with 8 bases between them. CDR3 amino acids: CSVDGRNQETQYF. As DNA, the CDR3 is TGCAGCGTTGATGGCAGAAACCAAGAGACCCAGTACTTC.

Of note for this clone: The same CDR3 arises from other DNA sequences in this sample as well. The chain uses TRBV4-2 and TRBJ2-1; 7 bases line up with TRBD1. V was pared by 2 bases and J by 5 bases, with 3 bases of the junction left unmatched. Per the germline V gene, CDR1 is LGHNA and CDR2 is YNFKEQ. The length of the CDR3 is 14 residues. The CDR3 spells CASSQPQGDNEQFF. CDR3 coding DNA: TGTGCCAGCAGCCAACCCCAGGGGGACAATGAGCAGTTCTTC.

This clone was detected only a few times. V gene TRBV20-1 combines with J gene TRBJ2-5; D is undetermined. The CDR3 runs to 10 residues. Trimming took 4 bases from V and 3 from J, leaving 3 bases between them. Germline V gene data show CDR1 as DFQATT and CDR2 as SNEGSKA (reference sequence). The CDR3, as DNA: TGCAGTGCTACCGAAGAGACCCAGTACTTC. Protein: CSATEETQYF.

This clone has more than one count but fewer than ten. The chain carries TRBV5-1 and TRBJ1-6; no reliable D call. Germline-derived CDR1 and CDR2 are SGHRS and YFSETQ. The V gene lost 2 bases and the J gene lost 14 bases, with 20 bases spanning the gap. CDR3 length: 15 amino acids. Here the CDR3 DNA reads TGCGCCAGCAGCTTTTCTAACGTAGCAGGCATGGCCCTCCACTTT. It translates to CASSFSNVAGMALHF.

This clone was seen more than once but under ten times. The gene calls are TRBV4-2 and TRBJ2-5; TRBD2 aligns across 10 bases. With 1 base clipped from V and 5 bases from J, the junction kept 7 bases outside the gene matches. Germline assignment: CDR1 LGHNA and CDR2 YNFKEQ. This CDR3 has 16 residues. CDR3 sequence (DNA): TGTGCCAGCAGCCAAGTTGAGGGACTAGCGTCCGAGACCCAGTACTTC. Translating gives CASSQVEGLASETQYF.

The V gene is TRBV5-4, the J gene TRBJ2-7, with D tentatively TRBD1 or TRBD2 (6 bases each). This CDR3 has 16 residues. CDR1 is SGHNT and CDR2 is YYREEE in the germline V gene (reference sequence). Trimming left V 4 bases short and J 0 bases short, with 17 bases between. The DNA for the CDR3 is TGTGCCAGCAGCGTGGGGGGCACAGCAAGCTCCTACGAGCAGTACTTC. Its protein is CASSVGGTASSYEQYF.

This clone was seen at least ten times. The chain combines TRBV11-3 with TRBJ1-1; maybe TRBD1 (5 bases). This CDR3 spans 14 amino acids. Trimming left V 4 bases short and J 3 bases short, with 12 bases between. The germline CDR1 and CDR2 sequences are SGHNT and YENEEA. CDR3 sequence (DNA): TGTGCCAGCAGCTCTCAGGGTGGTCACACTGAAGCTTTCTTT. This sequence encodes CASSSQGGHTEAFF.

Only a few counts were recorded for this clone. The chain couples TRBV5-4 to TRBJ2-7; D unclear. The CDR3 sequence is 14 residues long. Germline V gives CDR1 SGHNT, CDR2 YYREEE (reference sequence). V lost 0 bases and J lost 2, with 9 bases in between. The CDR3 bases are TGTGCCAGCAGCTTGGACGGTCCCACCTACGAGCAGTACTTC. It translates to CASSLDGPTYEQYF.

The chain links TRBV27 to TRBJ2-5; TRBD1 agrees at 7 bases. The germline V gene encodes CDR1 MNHEY and CDR2 SMNVEV (reference sequence). After removal of 5 bases from V and 5 bases from J, the junction contained 5 bases not matched to a gene. This CDR3 comprises 13 residues. The CDR3 DNA follows: TGTGCCAGCAGTCACGAGGGGGCTGAGACCCAGTACTTC. Translated, it gives CASSHEGAETQYF.

V is TRBV10-2 and J is TRBJ2-7; D is perhaps TRBD2 (5 bases). Trimming took off 8 bases at V and 2 bases at J, with 10 bases between the two ends. Per the germline V gene, CDR1 is WSHSY and CDR2 is SAAADI. The CDR3 covers 12 residues. CDR3 residues: CASGPGTYEQYF. The CDR3 region has the DNA TGCGCCAGCGGCCCGGGAACCTACGAGCAGTACTTC.

The CDR3 spells CASSSGTRRYEQYF. CDR3 bases: TGTGCCAGCAGTAGCGGGACTAGGCGGTACGAGCAGTACTTC. V and J are TRBV28 and TRBJ2-7; 8 bases are shared with TRBD2. The V gene end was trimmed by 5 bases and the J gene end by 4 bases; junction bases not matched to a gene: 7. This CDR3 region has 14 residues. CDR1 and CDR2 from the germline V gene are MDHEN and SYDVKM.

The V and J genes are TRBV7-9 and TRBJ2-1; 11 bases are shared with TRBD2. The CDR3 contains 16 residues. Germline loops: CDR1 SEHNR, CDR2 FQNEAQ (reference sequence). V lost 4 bases and J lost 10; bases outside the gene matches: 12. CDR3 residues: CASSSFGTSGVWEQFF. Here the CDR3 DNA reads TGTGCCAGCAGCTCCTTTGGGACTAGCGGCGTTTGGGAGCAGTTCTTC.

The chain has TRBV2 and TRBJ2-7; D assignment may be TRBD1 or TRBD2 (5 bases each). Looked up from germline, CDR1 is SNHLY and CDR2 is FYNNEI. V was trimmed by 4 bases and J by 6 bases, leaving 13 bases between them. The CDR3 has 13 residues. The CDR3 sequence is CASSVGTEFEQYF. The DNA of the CDR3 is TGTGCCAGCAGTGTAGGGACGGAGTTCGAGCAGTACTTC.

The rearrangement uses TRBV6-6 and TRBJ2-1; D unclear. CDR1 is MNHNY and CDR2 is SVGAGI in the germline V gene (reference sequence). Trimming removed 6 bases from V and 9 bases from J, with 12 bases in between. CDR3 length equals 12 residues. In nucleotides, the CDR3 is TGTGCCAGCAGCTGGACCGTTAGTGAGCAGTTCTTC. Its protein product is CASSWTVSEQFF.

This chain connects TRBV11-2 to TRBJ1-2; D uncertain. This CDR3 contains 12 residues. V was pared by 0 bases and J by 4 bases, with 3 bases between. Germline CDR1 reads SGHAT; CDR2 reads FQNNGV. DNA for the CDR3: TGTGCCAGCAGCTTAGAGTCCTATGGCTACACCTTC. It translates to CASSLESYGYTF.

This clone was seen only a few times. The chain links TRBV30 to TRBJ2-5; D possibly corresponds to TRBD1 (6 bases). The germline V and J ends were trimmed by 0 bases and 5 bases, with 7 bases remaining between them. The V gene's germline CDR1 is GTSNPN and CDR2 SVGIG (reference sequence). The CDR3 extends over 12 amino acids. CDR3 loop: CAWSVTGETQYF. Here the CDR3 DNA reads TGTGCCTGGAGTGTGACAGGCGAGACCCAGTACTTC.